The 32 T cell receptor beta chains in this list originate from one sample, sequenced in a study of shared clonotypes between healthy human individuals. Produced via immunoSEQ multiplex PCR; TCRdb's table is partial and in-frame only. This sample has over a million clones; 65% to 80% occur once, and the top ten carry 1.4% to 1.5%. Source material: memory CD4+ T cells sorted from blood. Stated subset: CD45RA-negative fraction. All receptors derive from a man between 18 and 29 years old in good health.

The chain carries TRBV21-1 and TRBJ2-7; the D call of TRBD1 is as the table states it, not checked on the DNA. TRBV21-1 is termed a pseudogene. CDR3 length: 14 amino acids. The CDR3 DNA sequence: TGTGCCAGCAGCAAAGCGGACAGGGGGTACGAGCAGTACTTC. Protein product: CASSKADRGYEQYF.

The chain joins TRBV5-1 to TRBJ2-7; possible D gene TRBD1, 5 bases. V was clipped by 4 bases and J by 4 bases, with 12 bases between them. This CDR3 has 13 residues. Germline loops: CDR1 SGHRS, CDR2 YFSETQ. CDR3 sequence: CASSPTGAYEQYF. In nucleotides, the CDR3 is TGCGCCAGCAGCCCCACTGGGGCTTACGAGCAGTACTTC.

This chain joins TRBV2 and TRBJ1-2; D may be TRBD1 (5 bases). Germline values: CDR1 SNHLY, CDR2 FYNNEI. Deletions cut 4 bases from V and 13 bases from J, with 13 bases between. This CDR3 region has 11 residues. The CDR3 nucleotides are TGTGCCAGCAGTGTTAGGGACGGCCCCACCTTC. This encodes CASSVRDGPTF.

CDR3 protein: CASSEAQDYF. The DNA for the CDR3 is TGTGCCAGCAGTGAAGCCCAGGACTACTTC. The V and J genes are TRBV6-1 and TRBJ2-7; D is unresolved. Per germline, CDR1 MNHNS and CDR2 SASEGT. V was clipped by 0 bases and J by 13 bases, with 7 bases between them. The CDR3 extends over 10 amino acids.

The V call is TRBV27, the J call TRBJ1-6; D is unresolved. The CDR3 runs 13 residues. Looked up from germline, CDR1 is MNHEY and CDR2 is SMNVEV (reference sequence). V was trimmed by 6 bases and J by 7 bases, leaving 10 bases between them. CDR3 sequence: CASRGSANSPLHF. The CDR3 bases are TGTGCCAGCAGAGGCAGCGCGAATTCACCCCTCCACTTT.

The chain links TRBV30 to TRBJ1-3; D is unresolved. The germline V and J ends were trimmed by 0 bases and 4 bases, with 19 bases remaining between them. This CDR3 region has 17 residues. In germline, CDR1 is GTSNPN, CDR2 SVGIG (reference sequence). Written as DNA, the CDR3 is TGTGCCTGGAGTGTATCGTTAGTCCCATCCGCGGGAAACACCATATATTTT. Protein sequence: CAWSVSLVPSAGNTIYF.

In its sample, this clone was seen once. V gene TRBV5-5 combines with J gene TRBJ2-4; D is perhaps TRBD1 (5 bases). V lost 2 bases, J lost 7 bases, and 13 bases lay in between. The germline V gene has CDR1 SGHKS and CDR2 YYEKEE (reference sequence). The CDR3 is made up of 14 amino acids. CDR3 loop: CASSFTISGNIQYF. DNA of the CDR3: TGTGCCAGCAGCTTCACCATTTCAGGGAACATTCAGTACTTC.

The rearrangement joins TRBV6-1 to TRBJ2-1, with 10 bases identical to TRBD2. The CDR3 length is 16 residues. The trim removed 2 bases at V and 8 bases at J, leaving 9 bases unmatched. Looked up from germline, CDR1 is MNHNS and CDR2 is SASEGT. This chain's CDR3 is CASSELAGGLIHEQFF. In nucleotides, the CDR3 is TGTGCCAGCAGTGAATTAGCGGGGGGCCTTATCCATGAGCAGTTCTTC.

This rearrangement joins TRBV2 to TRBJ1-5, with 9 bases aligning to TRBD1. The V gene's germline CDR1 is SNHLY and CDR2 FYNNEI. V lost 7 bases to trimming and J lost 7 bases; unmatched junction nucleotides: 2. The CDR3 consists of 12 residues. For the CDR3, the DNA is TGTGCCAGCACTGGACAGGGGCAGCCCCAGCATTTT. It yields the protein CASTGQGQPQHF.

This sequence joins TRBV6-6 and TRBJ1-2, with D hard to call. The V and J ends lost 5 bases and 6 bases respectively, with 13 bases between them. CDR1 and CDR2 from the germline V gene are MNHNY and SVGAGI (reference sequence). The CDR3 totals 13 residues. In DNA, the CDR3 is TGTGCCAGCAGTAGCCCGGGGAGCCATGGCTACACCTTC. It is translated as CASSSPGSHGYTF.

V gene TRBV19 combines with J gene TRBJ1-2; D is uncertain. CDR1 LNHDA and CDR2 SQIVND come from the germline V gene (reference sequence). V lost 4 bases and J 5 bases, leaving 17 bases between the germline ends. The CDR3 loop spans 15 amino acids. The CDR3 bases are TGTGCCAGTAGTAGAGTGAGAGTCCAGGTTTATGGCTACACCTTC. Its translation: CASSRVRVQVYGYTF.

This clone appeared a single time. This chain connects TRBV5-4 to TRBJ1-6; tentatively, D is TRBD1 (5 bases). CDR3 length: 17 amino acids. The germline gives CDR1 SGHNT, CDR2 YYREEE (reference sequence). The V end was cut by 2 bases, the J end by 7 bases, with 19 bases between. CDR3 sequence: CASSLFHLGQANSPLHF. CDR3 in DNA: TGTGCCAGCAGCTTATTCCATTTAGGACAAGCCAATTCACCCCTCCACTTT. Supplemented by reference TRBV5-4 and TRBJ1-6, the full variable domain reads ETGVTQSPTHLIKTRGQQVTLRCSSQSGHNTVSWYQQALGQGPQFIFQYYREEENGRGNFPPRFSGLQFPNYSSELNVNALELDDSALYLCASSLFHLGQANSPLHFGNGTRLTVT.

This clone came up many times. The CDR3 sequence: CASSLHSDAEAFF. CDR3 in DNA: TGTGCCAGCAGCTTACATTCCGATGCTGAAGCTTTCTTT. V usage is TRBV11-3 and J usage is TRBJ1-1; D unresolved. Germline loops: CDR1 SGHNT, CDR2 YENEEA. The CDR3 is 13 residues long. The germline V and J ends were trimmed by 2 bases and 6 bases, with 10 bases remaining between them.

The V gene is TRBV9, the J gene TRBJ2-2, with TRBD1 matching over 7 bases. The CDR3 covers 16 residues. Losses at the gene ends were 3 bases for V and 4 bases for J; bases not matched to a gene: 9. Germline V gene sequence: CDR1 SGDLS, CDR2 YYNGEE. CDR3: CASSERGPRGTGELFF. In nucleotides, the CDR3 is TGTGCCAGCAGCGAGAGGGGGCCTCGAGGCACCGGGGAGCTGTTTTTT. The full variable domain, rest sourced from reference TRBV9 and TRBJ2-2, is DSGVTQTPKHLITATGQRVTLRCSPRSGDLSVYWYQQSLDQGLQFLIQYYNGEERAKGNILERFSAQQFPDLHSELNLSSLELGDSALYFCASSERGPRGTGELFFGEGSRLTVL.

This clone has just a few counts. The chain has TRBV9 and TRBJ1-1; 7 nucleotides match TRBD1. V lost 4 bases and J lost 3; bases outside the gene matches: 6. The CDR3 runs 14 residues. CDR1 and CDR2 from the germline V gene are SGDLS and YYNGEE. Here the CDR3 DNA reads TGTGCCAGCAGCATACAGGGGTGGGACACTGAAGCTTTCTTT. It specifies CASSIQGWDTEAFF.

DNA of the CDR3: TGCAGCGTTGGGGACGTAACCTACGAGCAGTACTTC. It encodes CSVGDVTYEQYF. The J gene is TRBJ2-7, the V gene TRBV29-1; D possibly matches TRBD1 or TRBD2 (5 bases each). The CDR3 has 12 residues. Germline lookup yields CDR1 SQVTM and CDR2 ANQGSEA. The germline V and J ends were trimmed by 4 bases and 2 bases, with 9 bases remaining between them.

The rearrangement joins TRBV5-6 to TRBJ1-2; no clear D gene. CDR1 and CDR2 from the germline V gene are SGHDT and YYEEEE. This CDR3 contains 14 residues. The V end was cut by 0 bases, the J end by 8 bases, with 14 bases between. The CDR3 sequence is CASSLANFARGYTF. The CDR3 nucleotides are TGTGCCAGCAGCTTGGCCAACTTCGCACGCGGCTACACCTTC.

Of note for this clone: Other DNA sequences in this specimen translate into the identical CDR3. The genes are TRBV6-5 and TRBJ2-4; 9 bases agree with TRBD1. J was trimmed by 6 bases and V by 2 bases; bases with no gene match: 2. The CDR3 sequence is 14 residues long. Germline loops: CDR1 MNHEY, CDR2 SVGAGI. This CDR3 reads CASSYTGGRNIQYF. CDR3 bases: TGTGCCAGCAGTTACACAGGGGGCAGAAACATTCAGTACTTC.

This chain connects TRBV12-5 to TRBJ2-7; 7 bases fit TRBD1. The V segment lost 5 bases and the J segment 4 bases; nucleotides outside the gene matches: 8. From germline, CDR1 is LGHNT and CDR2 FRNRAP. The CDR3 spans 14 residues. Here the CDR3 reads CASGQGQGDYEQYF. CDR3 DNA: TGTGCTAGTGGTCAGGGTCAGGGGGATTACGAGCAGTACTTC.

The J gene is TRBJ1-1, the V gene TRBV6-6, with a weak D call TRBD1 (5 bases). There are 16 residues in the CDR3. In germline, CDR1 is MNHNY, CDR2 SVGAGI (reference sequence). Between the trimmed V and J ends, which lost 5 bases and 1 base, there was a span of 17 bases. The CDR3 nucleotides read TGTGCCAGCAGTCCCCGGTTCGGGGGAGGGAACACTGAAGCTTTCTTT. Translating it yields CASSPRFGGGNTEAFF.

This chain links TRBV5-4 with TRBJ2-1, with D tentatively TRBD1 (5 bases). V was shortened by 4 bases and J by 2 bases, with 16 bases between the two germline ends. The germline CDR1 and CDR2 sequences are SGHNT and YYREEE (reference sequence). The CDR3 contains 16 residues. The CDR3 DNA sequence: TGTGCCAGCAGCCCATCCCCGGACACCACCTACAATGAGCAGTTCTTC. It specifies CASSPSPDTTYNEQFF.

The J gene is TRBJ1-1, the V gene TRBV28; 9 nucleotides line up with TRBD1. Trimming took 6 bases from V and 8 from J; bases not matched to a gene: 4. The CDR3 runs to 12 residues. CDR1 and CDR2 (germline): MDHEN, SYDVKM. The CDR3 reads CASRTGGIEAFF. The CDR3 DNA reads as TGTGCCAGCAGGACAGGGGGTATAGAAGCTTTCTTT. The full variable domain, rest sourced from reference TRBV28 and TRBJ1-1, is DVKVTQSSRYLVKRTGEKVFLECVQDMDHENMFWYRQDPGLGLRLIYFSYDVKMKEKGDIPEGYSVSREKKERFSLILESASTNQTSMYLCASRTGGIEAFFGQGTRLTVV.

This chain uses TRBV18 with TRBJ1-6; 10 bases are shared with TRBD1. Per germline, CDR1 KGHSH and CDR2 LQKENI. Trimming took 5 bases from V and 7 from J; bases not matched to a gene: 2. The CDR3 loop spans 14 amino acids. As DNA, the CDR3 is TGTGCCAGCTCAACGGGACAGGGGAATTCACCCCTCCACTTT. This encodes CASSTGQGNSPLHF.

The genes are TRBV5-1 and TRBJ2-5; weak D call: TRBD2 (5 bases). Germline CDR1 and CDR2: SGHRS and YFSETQ. V shed 0 bases and J shed 4 bases, with 16 bases lying between them. The CDR3 sequence is 16 residues long. This chain's CDR3 is CASSLGSSRTPETQYF. For the CDR3, the DNA is TGCGCCAGCAGCTTGGGATCTAGCCGGACCCCAGAGACCCAGTACTTC.

This clone was picked up a small number of times. The chain has TRBV7-2 and TRBJ1-6; D not certain. V lost 5 bases and J 14 bases, leaving 13 bases between the germline ends. This CDR3 is built from 12 residues. CDR1 SGHTA and CDR2 FQGNSA come from the germline V gene. CDR3 nucleotides: TGTGCCAGCAGCCTCTCCAGTGGGACCCTCCACTTT. It translates to CASSLSSGTLHF.

This sequence joins TRBV6-5 and TRBJ1-2, with 7 bases lining up with TRBD1. Trimming took 6 bases from V and 8 from J; bases not matched to a gene: 6. There are 12 residues in the CDR3. The germline V gene has CDR1 MNHEY and CDR2 SVGAGI. CDR3 residues: CASSTGQRGYTF. The CDR3 bases are TGTGCCAGCAGCACGGGACAGAGGGGCTACACCTTC.

This chain uses TRBV4-3 with TRBJ2-4; 7 bases match TRBD1. The junction had 3 bases not matched to a gene; V was cut back by 1 base and J by 3 bases. Looked up from germline, CDR1 is LGHNA and CDR2 is YSLEER. The CDR3 contains 15 residues. CDR3 residues: CASSQGSGGKNIQYF. The CDR3 DNA reads TGCGCCAGCAGCCAAGGCTCAGGGGGCAAAAACATTCAGTACTTC.

This clone came up a few times. The junction differs from germline at one of its ends, possibly a read error. The chain recombines TRBV29-1 with TRBJ2-1; TRBD2 matches at 10 bases. The CDR3 totals 15 residues. From germline, CDR1 is SQVTM and CDR2 ANQGSEA. The CDR3 region has the DNA TGCAGCGTTCAAGAAGTAGCGGGGGGCCTCAATGAGCAGTTCTTC. Protein product: CSVQEVAGGLNEQFF.

The J gene is TRBJ1-3, the V gene TRBV19, with D uncertain. Trimming pared 6 bases from V and 0 bases from J, leaving 12 bases between. The CDR3 sequence is 15 residues long. Germline CDR1 and CDR2: LNHDA and SQIVND (reference sequence). The DNA for the CDR3 is TGTGCCAGTAGCCGACCGACGGTCTCTGGAAACACCATATATTTT. It specifies CASSRPTVSGNTIYF.

V is TRBV7-2 and J is TRBJ2-7, with 8 positions matching TRBD2. V was clipped by 7 bases and J by 4 bases; unmatched bases: 9. Germline values: CDR1 SGHTA, CDR2 FQGNSA. The CDR3 runs to 14 residues. The CDR3 sequence is CASTGGDSIYEQYF. The CDR3 DNA sequence: TGTGCCAGCACGGGGGGGGACTCCATATACGAGCAGTACTTC.

The chain links TRBV2 to TRBJ2-5; D gene uncertain. This CDR3 region has 13 residues. Germline-derived CDR1 and CDR2 are SNHLY and FYNNEI. The ends were cut back, 0 bases at V and 10 bases at J, with 12 bases in the middle. The CDR3 sequence: CASSEALVGNQYF. CDR3 coding DNA: TGTGCCAGCAGTGAAGCGCTTGTGGGGAACCAGTACTTC.

V is TRBV11-2 and J is TRBJ2-1; no clear D gene. The germline gives CDR1 SGHAT, CDR2 FQNNGV. The CDR3 loop spans 15 amino acids. The ends were cut back, 2 bases at V and 6 bases at J, with 14 bases in the middle. CDR3 residues: CASSLWPRALNEQFF. The CDR3 region has the DNA TGTGCCAGCAGCTTATGGCCTAGAGCTCTCAATGAGCAGTTCTTC.